Listed below are T cell receptor beta chains from one sample, sequenced in a study of blood T cells in healthy people across ages. TCRdb fed the 5' RACE reads into MiXCR, producing one record per CDR3 protein. The sample yields 1.5 million to 2 million distinct CDR3 sequences, approximately 28% seen once. Material: blood. These receptor sequences come from a woman in her thirties in good health. CDR3s include the opening cysteine and the closing phenylalanine or tryptophan. A D gene is named only where the DNA matches it firmly. The listing skips clone size in some rows; elsewhere it reads once, few, many or a size class.

j_call	cdr3_length	v_call	clone_size	d_call	cdr3_nt	cdr3_aa
TRBJ2-2	13	TRBV20-1	-	TRBD2	TGCAGTGCTAGACCGGGGGGTACTAGGGAGCTGTTTTTT	CSARPGGTRELFF
TRBJ2-1	14	TRBV12-3/TRBV12-4	-	-	TGTGCCAGCTCTATGTTGGCTAGTTTCGATGAGCAGTTCTTC	CASSMLASFDEQFF
TRBJ2-5	13	TRBV5-5	many	TRBD1	TGTGCCAGCAGCTACAACAGGGGAGAGACCCAGTACTTC	CASSYNRGETQYF
TRBJ1-2	11	TRBV29-1	few	-	TGCAGCGCACTGAGTGGGTATGGCTACACCTTC	CSALSGYGYTF
TRBJ2-5	12	TRBV20-1	-	-	TGCGGTGCTAGAGCGGGCCGGGAGACCCAGTACTTC	CGARAGRETQYF
TRBJ2-2	15	TRBV5-1	-	TRBD2	TGCGCCAGCAGCTGGACTAGCGGGAGCACCGGGGAGCTGTTTTTT	CASSWTSGSTGELFF
TRBJ2-5	15	TRBV4-1	many	-	TGCGCCAGCAGCCAAGATGGTGGCTGGGAAGAGACCCAGTACTTC	CASSQDGGWEETQYF
TRBJ2-4	14	TRBV29-1	few	TRBD1	TGCAGCGTCACAGGGGGCGCGACCAAAAACATTCGGTACTTC	CSVTGGATKNIRYF
TRBJ2-3	15	TRBV5-5	-	TRBD1	TGTGCCAGCAGCGTAGGACAGGGTCACGCAGATACGCAGTATTTT	CASSVGQGHADTQYF
TRBJ1-1	12	TRBV20-1	-	-	TGCAGTGCTATACAGATGAACACTGAAGCTTTCTTT	CSAIQMNTEAFF
TRBJ2-2	16	TRBV9	once	TRBD1	TGTGCCAGCAGCGAAGGACAGGGGGCGAACACCGGGGAGCTGTTTTTT	CASSEGQGANTGELFF
TRBJ2-7	14	TRBV5-1	-	-	TGCGCCAGCAGCTGGGACGTAGGCTCCTACGAGCAGTACTTC	CASSWDVGSYEQYF
TRBJ1-1	16	TRBV5-1	-	TRBD1	TGCGCCACCAAGACAGGGATGGGGCAGGTGAACACTGAAGCTTTCTTT	CATKTGMGQVNTEAFF
TRBJ1-2	15	TRBV5-1	few	TRBD1	TGCGCCAGCAGCTTGGAGACAGGGGAGGCCTATGGCTACACCTTC	CASSLETGEAYGYTF
TRBJ2-1	15	TRBV20-1	-	-	TGCAGTGCTAGTTTGGCGGACAGCATTCTCAATGAGCAGTTCTTC	CSASLADSILNEQFF
TRBJ2-5	14	TRBV7-2	few	-	TGTGCCAGCAGCTTAGAGGGGTACCGGGGGACCCAGTACTTC	CASSLEGYRGTQYF
TRBJ1-2	15	TRBV28	-	-	TGTGCCAACAGTTTGGGGGTTTTATCCAGCTATGGCTACACCTTC	CANSLGVLSSYGYTF
TRBJ1-4	15	TRBV5-1	few	-	TGCGCCAGCAGCCCGTATCGTGGGACGGATGAAAAACTGTTTTTT	CASSPYRGTDEKLFF
TRBJ2-5	14	TRBV4-3	-	-	TGCGCCAGCAGCCAAGGGACGGCAGGGCCGACCCAGTACTTC	CASSQGTAGPTQYF
TRBJ1-2	19	TRBV4-1	-	TRBD1	TGCGCCAGCAGCCAAGATGTGGGACAGGGGAGATTAGCTAACTATGGCTACACCTTC	CASSQDVGQGRLANYGYTF
TRBJ2-7	15	TRBV7-9	-	-	TGTGCCAGCAGCCGGAGGGACTCCTCCTACTGCGAGCAGTACTTC	CASSRRDSSYCEQYF
TRBJ2-5	16	TRBV6-2/TRBV6-3	-	TRBD2	TGTGCCAGCAGCTCCGGGACGGGGGGGTACCAAGAGACCCAGTACTTC	CASSSGTGGYQETQYF
TRBJ2-7	16	TRBV20-1	-	TRBD1	TGCAGTGCTAGAGATAGAAGGACAGGGATGTTATCCGAGCAGTACTTC	CSARDRRTGMLSEQYF
TRBJ2-3	15	TRBV20-1	many	TRBD1	TGCAGTGCGATCGGGACAGGGGTTTTTGCAGATACGCAGTATTTT	CSAIGTGVFADTQYF